One T cell receptor beta chain is described in this entry. Enrolled through a virtual design, the participants were between about 18 and 89 years of age and came from 24 US areas. Which cohort a participant joined came from the clinical history participants gave. These data come from a study of blood T cell repertoires in COVID-19. Study summary: Sites in the United States, Italy and Spain provided acute and convalescent COVID-19 samples. Sources were T cells, B-cell-depleted T cells, or PBMCs; the material itself was cDNA or gDNA.

CDR3 length: 15 residues. Trimming took 0 bases from V and 1 from J, leaving 8 bases between them. Germline-derived CDR1 and CDR2 are SGHRS and YFSETQ. Assay used: immunoSEQ multiplex PCR; TCRdb lists only in-frame clones, some missing. Among about 230,000 clones, 89% were seen once, and the ten largest hold 3.5% to 4.5%. The TCR originated in a woman younger than 45 with acute COVID-19. Material: PBMCs or T cells enriched from blood (not recorded which). The chain employs TRBV5-1 and TRBJ1-3, with D perhaps TRBD1 (5 bases). Written as DNA, the CDR3 is TGCGCCAGCAGCTTGGAAGGGGTTTCTGGAAACACCATATATTTT. Residues: CASSLEGVSGNTIYF. Filled out from reference TRBV5-1 and TRBJ1-3, the complete variable domain reads KAGVTQTPRYLIKTRGQQVTLSCSPISGHRSVSWYQQTPGQGLQFLFEYFSETQRNKGNFPGRFSGRQFSNSRSEMNVSTLELGDSALYLCASSLEGVSGNTIYFGEGSWLTVV.